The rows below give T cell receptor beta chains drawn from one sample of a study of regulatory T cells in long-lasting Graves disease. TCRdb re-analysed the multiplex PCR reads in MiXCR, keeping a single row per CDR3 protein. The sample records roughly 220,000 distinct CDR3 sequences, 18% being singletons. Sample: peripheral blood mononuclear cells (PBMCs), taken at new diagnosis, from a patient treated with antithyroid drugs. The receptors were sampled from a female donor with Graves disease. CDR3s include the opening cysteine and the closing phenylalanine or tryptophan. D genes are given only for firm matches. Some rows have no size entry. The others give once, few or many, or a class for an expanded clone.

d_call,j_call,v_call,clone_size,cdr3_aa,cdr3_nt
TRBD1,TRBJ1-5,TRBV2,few,CASRIRDRGSNQPQHF,TGTGCCAGCAGGATCCGGGACAGGGGCAGCAATCAGCCCCAGCATTTT
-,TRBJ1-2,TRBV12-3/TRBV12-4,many,CASSVARGDGYTF,TGTGCCAGCAGTGTTGCCAGGGGCGATGGCTACACCTTC
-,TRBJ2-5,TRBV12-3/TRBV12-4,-,CASSQGTQETQYF,TGTGCCAGCAGCCAGGGAACACAAGAGACCCAGTACTTC
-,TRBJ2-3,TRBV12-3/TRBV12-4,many,CASRGDGADTQYF,TGTGCCAGCAGGGGGGACGGAGCTGATACGCAGTATTTT
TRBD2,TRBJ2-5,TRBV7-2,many,CASSLGLASGRETQYF,TGTGCCAGCAGCTTAGGGCTCGCTAGCGGGAGAGAGACCCAGTACTTC
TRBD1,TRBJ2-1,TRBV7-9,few,CASSAGQGRVNEQFF,TGTGCCAGCAGCGCGGGACAGGGGAGAGTGAATGAGCAGTTCTTC
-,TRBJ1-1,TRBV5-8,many,CASSLNSLITEAFF,TGTGCCAGCAGCTTGAACAGTTTAATTACTGAAGCTTTCTTT
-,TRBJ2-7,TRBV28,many,CASSSTGTLSYEQYF,TGTGCCAGCAGTTCCACAGGTACCCTCTCCTACGAGCAGTACTTC
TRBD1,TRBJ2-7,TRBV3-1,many,CASSQDFGTGDEQYF,TGTGCCAGCAGCCAAGATTTTGGGACAGGGGACGAGCAGTACTTC
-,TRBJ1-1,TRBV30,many,CAWLAHLNTEAFF,TGTGCCTGGTTAGCACACCTTAACACTGAAGCTTTCTTT
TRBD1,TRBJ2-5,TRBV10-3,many,CAIRGTGVLETQYF,TGTGCCATCAGGGGGACAGGGGTATTGGAGACCCAGTACTTC
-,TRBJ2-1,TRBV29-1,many,CSVEGRYNEQFF,TGCAGCGTTGAAGGACGGTACAATGAGCAGTTCTTC
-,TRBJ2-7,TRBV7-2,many,CASSRRTGEGYEQYF,TGTGCCAGCAGCAGGAGGACGGGAGAGGGTTACGAGCAGTACTTC
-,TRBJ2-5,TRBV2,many,CASNPETQYF,TGTGCCAGCAATCCAGAGACCCAGTACTTC
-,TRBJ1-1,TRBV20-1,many,CSANWMNTEAFF,TGCAGTGCTAACTGGATGAACACTGAAGCTTTCTTT
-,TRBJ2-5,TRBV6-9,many,CASSYRADQETQYF,TGTGCCAGCAGTTACAGGGCAGACCAAGAGACCCAGTACTTC
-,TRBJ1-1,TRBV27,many,CASSRGGMSPEAFF,TGTGCCAGCAGTCGGGGTGGAATGTCACCTGAAGCTTTCTTT
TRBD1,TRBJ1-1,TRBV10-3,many,CAISPGQGNTEAFF,TGTGCCATCAGCCCGGGACAGGGGAACACTGAAGCTTTCTTT
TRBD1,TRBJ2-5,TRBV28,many,CASSFPLPRDRETQYF,TGTGCCAGCAGTTTCCCCCTTCCCCGGGACAGAGAGACCCAGTACTTC
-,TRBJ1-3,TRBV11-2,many,CASSPSKYSGNTIYF,TGTGCCAGCAGCCCCAGTAAATACTCTGGAAACACCATATATTTT
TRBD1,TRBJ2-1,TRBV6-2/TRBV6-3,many,CASSSPAGTAYNEQFF,TGTGCCAGCAGTTCACCTGCCGGGACAGCATACAATGAGCAGTTCTTC
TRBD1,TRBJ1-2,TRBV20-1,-,CSASDLGTGGYTF,TGCAGTGCTAGCGACCTAGGGACAGGTGGCTACACCTTC
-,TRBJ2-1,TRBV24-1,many,CATSDSPLENEQFF,TGTGCCACCAGTGATTCCCCTTTAGAGAATGAGCAGTTCTTC
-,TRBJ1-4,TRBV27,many,CASSSRSPGGILFF,TGTGCCAGCAGCTCTAGATCGCCGGGAGGAATACTGTTTTTT